This T cell receptor (beta chain) was obtained from a study of regulatory T cells in long-lasting Graves disease. Study context: For a period under 3 months, newly diagnosed Graves' patients had taken antithyroid drugs. General observations from the study: The small sample size may have reduced accuracy. It was in persistent disease that TRBV28, TRBJ1-2 and TRBJ2-5 were favored.

This clonotype was detected many times. Its matching antigen is unknown. Time point noted: newly diagnosed GD, antithyroid drugs for less than 3 months. With RNA extracted from PBMCs as input, the TCR library was made. V was pared by 0 bases and J by 8 bases, with 10 bases between. The germline gives CDR1 MNHEY, CDR2 SVGEGT. The CDR3 has 14 residues. Arm-PCR with iRepertoire HTBI primers amplified the CDR3 regions for these TCR beta libraries. Per the original data handling: Among the samples, around 60 TRBV and 14 TRBJ segments were identified. TCRdb itself ran the multiplex PCR reads through MiXCR, one entry per CDR3 protein. These V and J calls rely on TCRdb rather than the paper's analysis. The sample lists about 310,000 distinct CDR3 sequences, 18% occurring once.

The gene calls are TRBV6-2 or TRBV6-3 and TRBJ2-2; D not resolved. The receptor was derived from a female donor with Graves disease. The source was peripheral blood mononuclear cells (PBMCs), collected at new diagnosis, from a patient treated with antithyroid drugs. The CDR3 DNA reads as TGTGCCAGCAGTTACTCGTCCCTTACGGGGGAGCTGTTTTTT. Its translation: CASSYSSLTGELFF.